This T cell receptor beta chain is from a study of early T cells in non-severe SARS-CoV-2 infection. Findings of the study overall: Matches to VDJdb favored anti-spike CD8 responses and missed private and CD4 specificities.

The trim removed 3 bases at V and 0 bases at J, leaving 5 bases unmatched. The germline V gene encodes CDR1 SGHRS and CDR2 YFSETQ. The CDR3 totals 18 residues. As part of library construction, unique molecular identifiers were attached to individual cDNA molecules. TCRdb fed the 5' RACE reads into MiXCR, producing one record per CDR3 protein. Seen here are around 67,000 distinct CDR3 sequences, 12% observed once, and the top ten hold roughly 7%. Notes on this clonotype: Antigen specificity is unknown.

The chain recombines TRBV5-1 with TRBJ2-3; 15 bases fit TRBD2. Sequencing was performed on whole blood. The TCR was taken from an adult who was a healthcare worker with PCR-confirmed SARS-CoV-2 infection or an uninfected control (not recorded which). CDR3 protein: CASSSGTSGRTSTDTQYF. As DNA, the CDR3 is TGCGCCAGCAGCTCTGGGACTAGCGGGAGGACGAGCACAGATACGCAGTATTTT.